The 21 T cell receptor beta chains below come from one sample, sequenced in a study of T cell changes during pregnancy in multiple sclerosis. Sequencing used immunoSEQ multiplex PCR; TCRdb keeps in-frame clones, though not all of them. The sample yields fewer than 100,000 clones, 85% to 95% seen once. This material consisted of peripheral blood, taken after pregnancy. Receptors originate from a female donor in good health, enrolled as a control in a pregnancy study.

The V gene is TRBV7-2, the J gene TRBJ2-7; tentative D call: TRBD2 (7 bases). The germline V gene has CDR1 SGHTA and CDR2 FQGNSA. V lost 4 bases to trimming and J lost 1 base, with 17 bases between them. The CDR3 is 16 residues long. Here the CDR3 reads CASSSGWRGLSYEQYF. CDR3 in DNA: TGTGCCAGCAGCTCCGGCTGGCGGGGGCTATCCTACGAGCAGTACTTC.

CDR3 sequence (DNA): TGTGCCAGCACTCTCCCGGGACTAGGCATATTCAATGAGCAGTTCTTC. Its protein product is CASTLPGLGIFNEQFF. The chain has TRBV28 and TRBJ2-1; 8 positions match TRBD2. The length of the CDR3 is 16 residues. From germline, CDR1 is MDHEN and CDR2 SYDVKM. Trimming cost V 7 bases and J 6 bases; bases outside gene matches: 14.

The CDR3 DNA reads as TGTGCCAGCAGCCCAAGGGGGGGGGCCGAAAATCAGCCCCAGCATTTT. Translating gives CASSPRGGAENQPQHF. The chain carries TRBV4-2 and TRBJ1-5; D might be TRBD1 (6 bases). V lost 4 bases and J 4 bases, leaving 17 bases between the germline ends. The germline CDR1 and CDR2 sequences are LGHNA and YNFKEQ. The CDR3 runs to 16 residues.

The chain joins TRBV15 to TRBJ2-7, with D perhaps matching TRBD2 (5 bases). Trimming cost V 3 bases and J 0 bases, with 6 bases left between them. CDR1 is LNHNV and CDR2 is YYDKDF in the germline V gene (reference sequence). This CDR3 has 13 residues. Here the CDR3 DNA reads TGTGCCACCAGCAGGGACTTCTCCTACGAGCAGTACTTC. Amino acids: CATSRDFSYEQYF.

V is TRBV30 and J is TRBJ2-1, with 9 bases matching TRBD2. This CDR3 spans 13 amino acids. Trimming at V came to 2 bases and at J to 4 bases, leaving 0 bases not matched to a gene. Germline loops: CDR1 GTSNPN, CDR2 SVGIG (reference sequence). The CDR3 sequence: CAWSSGGYNEQFF. CDR3 bases: TGTGCCTGGAGTAGCGGGGGGTACAATGAGCAGTTCTTC.

V usage is TRBV30 and J usage is TRBJ1-4; TRBD1 might be the D (5 bases). The CDR3 is made up of 15 amino acids. With 0 bases removed from V and 5 bases from J, the gap between germline ends came to 13 bases. The germline V gene encodes CDR1 GTSNPN and CDR2 SVGIG (reference sequence). CDR3 in amino acids: CAWSVGHQWNEKLFF. The CDR3 DNA follows: TGTGCCTGGAGTGTAGGACACCAATGGAATGAAAAACTGTTTTTT.

The rearrangement links TRBV6-5 to TRBJ1-1; D not certain. V was shortened by 0 bases and J by 8 bases, with 16 bases between the two germline ends. The CDR3 extends over 15 amino acids. Germline V CDR1 and CDR2: MNHEY, SVGAGI. The CDR3 region is CASSYSSLREPEAFF. CDR3 nucleotides: TGTGCCAGCAGTTACTCGTCGCTCCGGGAGCCGGAAGCTTTCTTT.

The V and J genes are TRBV7-9 and TRBJ2-5, with TRBD2 identical over 8 bases. J was trimmed by 4 bases and V by 5 bases; bases with no gene match: 15. The CDR3 has 17 residues. CDR1 SEHNR and CDR2 FQNEAQ come from the germline V gene (reference sequence). CDR3 amino acids: CASSPPGASGGGETQYF. Written as DNA, the CDR3 is TGTGCCAGCAGCCCCCCGGGCGCCAGCGGGGGCGGAGAGACCCAGTACTTC.

The gene calls are TRBV13 and TRBJ2-1; perhaps TRBD1 as D (6 bases). The V end lost 0 bases, the J end lost 6 bases, and 18 bases lay between the germline ends. Germline CDR1 PRHDT, CDR2 FYEKMQ (reference sequence). CDR3 length equals 17 residues. In nucleotides, the CDR3 is TGTGCCAGCAGCTTAGGTGATCGACCGAAACAGGGCAATGAGCAGTTCTTC. It codes for CASSLGDRPKQGNEQFF.

As DNA, the CDR3 is TGTGCCAGAAGCTACCGGGACAGCTCCATCTCTGGGGCCAACGTCCTGACTTTC. As protein: CARSYRDSSISGANVLTF. V usage is TRBV5-3 and J usage is TRBJ2-6, with TRBD1 matching over 7 bases. TRBV5-3 is annotated as an ORF whose role is uncertain. The CDR3 is 18 residues long. J lost 0 bases, V lost 3 bases, and 9 bases had no gene match.

This chain connects TRBV29-1 to TRBJ1-2; 7 bases are shared with TRBD1. CDR3 length equals 13 residues. The germline V gene has CDR1 SQVTM and CDR2 ANQGSEA. The junction had 7 bases not matched to a gene; V was cut back by 4 bases and J by 5 bases. The CDR3 region is CSVVWTGRYGYTF. The CDR3 coding sequence is TGCAGCGTTGTTTGGACAGGTCGATATGGCTACACCTTC. Full variable domain (remainder filled in from reference TRBV29-1 and TRBJ1-2): SAVISQKPSRDICQRGTSLTIQCQVDSQVTMMFWYRQQPGQSLTLIATANQGSEATYESGFVIDKFPISRPNLTFSTLTVSNMSPEDSSIYLCSVVWTGRYGYTFGSGTRLTVV.

The chain employs TRBV4-2 and TRBJ2-3; 10 bases match TRBD2. This CDR3 has 14 amino acids. Trimming cost V 6 bases and J 5 bases; bases outside gene matches: 5. Looked up from germline, CDR1 is LGHNA and CDR2 is YNFKEQ. In DNA form, the CDR3 reads TGTGCCAGCAGTCTAGCGGGAGATGGAGATACGCAGTATTTT. The encoded protein is CASSLAGDGDTQYF.

The chain combines TRBV19 with TRBJ2-1; TRBD2 agrees at 8 bases. The trim removed 2 bases at V and 8 bases at J, leaving 8 bases unmatched. CDR1 and CDR2 from the germline V gene are LNHDA and SQIVND (reference sequence). The CDR3 sequence is 15 residues long. Written as DNA, the CDR3 is TGTGCCAGTAGTATATCGGCGGGGGGCCCCCATGAGCAGTTCTTC. Its protein product is CASSISAGGPHEQFF.

The V and J genes are TRBV30 and TRBJ1-6, with TRBD1 matching 10 bases. CDR3 length equals 14 residues. Germline-derived CDR1 and CDR2 are GTSNPN and SVGIG (reference sequence). V lost 4 bases and J lost 9; bases outside the gene matches: 6. In DNA form, the CDR3 reads TGTGCCTGGATCCCAGGACAGGGGGTTTCACCCCTCCACTTT. Its protein is CAWIPGQGVSPLHF.

V usage is TRBV7-2 and J usage is TRBJ2-3, with 13 positions matching TRBD2. The CDR3 runs to 15 residues. In germline, CDR1 is SGHTA, CDR2 FQGNSA. V was pared by 4 bases and J by 5 bases, with 3 bases of the junction left unmatched. The DNA of the CDR3 is TGTGCCAGCAGCTCGCGGACTAGCGGGGGAGATACGCAGTATTTT. This encodes CASSSRTSGGDTQYF.

J is TRBJ1-1 and V is TRBV19; D uncertain. V lost 1 base to trimming and J lost 5 bases, with 17 bases between them. CDR1 is LNHDA and CDR2 is SQIVND in the germline V gene (reference sequence). This CDR3 comprises 16 residues. CDR3 nucleotide sequence: TGTGCCAGTAGTATAGGTTCGACCCTAGGTGGGACTGAAGCTTTCTTT. This codes for CASSIGSTLGGTEAFF.

The gene calls are TRBV20-1 and TRBJ2-5, with no clear D. Germline loops: CDR1 DFQATT, CDR2 SNEGSKA (reference sequence). The CDR3 contains 11 residues. The V end was cut by 3 bases, the J end by 3 bases, with 5 bases between. The CDR3 bases are TGCAGTGCTAGCGAGGAAGAGACCCAGTACTTC. Translation gives CSASEEETQYF.

The genes are TRBV4-3 and TRBJ2-1; D not resolved. The CDR3 has 15 amino acids. Trimming left V 1 base short and J 0 bases short, with 7 bases between. Germline V CDR1 and CDR2: LGHNA, YSLEER. For the CDR3, the DNA is TGCGCCAGCAGCCAAGGAACATTCTCCTACAATGAGCAGTTCTTC. Protein sequence: CASSQGTFSYNEQFF.

The genes are TRBV4-3 and TRBJ2-3; D unclear. Trimming left V 4 bases short and J 4 bases short, with 15 bases between. Per germline, CDR1 LGHNA and CDR2 YSLEER. The CDR3 loop spans 15 amino acids. CDR3 loop: CASSRLIGEADTQYF. DNA of the CDR3: TGCGCCAGCAGCCGGCTCATTGGAGAGGCAGATACGCAGTATTTT.

Comment on this clone: At one boundary the junction diverges from the germline segment, which might be a read error. This chain uses TRBV7-3 with TRBJ2-7; TRBD1 aligns across 7 bases. The CDR3 loop spans 13 amino acids. CDR1 is SGHTA and CDR2 is FQGTGA in the germline V gene. The CDR3 DNA follows: TGTGCCAGCAGCTTAACCCGGGACAGCCTTGTGAACTTC. Protein sequence: CASSLTRDSLVNF.

This clone was recorded a few times. The genes are TRBV30 and TRBJ1-5, with a weak D call TRBD1 (5 bases). The CDR3 contains 13 residues. V gave up 3 bases and J gave up 3 bases, with 9 bases separating them. Germline CDR1 reads GTSNPN; CDR2 reads SVGIG (reference sequence). The chain's CDR3 is CAWSGGFNQPQHF. The CDR3 bases are TGTGCCTGGAGCGGGGGGTTCAATCAGCCCCAGCATTTT.